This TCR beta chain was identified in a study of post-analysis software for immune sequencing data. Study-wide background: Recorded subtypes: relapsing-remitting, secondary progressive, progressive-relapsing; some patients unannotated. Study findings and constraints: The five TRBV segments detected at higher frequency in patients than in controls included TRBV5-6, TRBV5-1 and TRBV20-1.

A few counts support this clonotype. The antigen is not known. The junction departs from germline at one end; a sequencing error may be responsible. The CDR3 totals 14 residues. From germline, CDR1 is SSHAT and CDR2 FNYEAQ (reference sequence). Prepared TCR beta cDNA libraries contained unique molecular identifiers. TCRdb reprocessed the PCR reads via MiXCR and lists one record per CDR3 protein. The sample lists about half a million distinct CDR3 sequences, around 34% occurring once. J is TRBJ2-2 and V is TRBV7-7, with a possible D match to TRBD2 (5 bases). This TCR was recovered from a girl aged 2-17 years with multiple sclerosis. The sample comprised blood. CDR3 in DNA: TGTGCTAGCAGTTTAGGCAGAGGGACCGGGGAGCTGTTTTTT. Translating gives CASSLGRGTGELFF.